This T cell receptor beta chain was captured in a study of OX40 agonist ivuxolimab in advanced cancers. In the study overall: Patients were treated with intravenous ivuxolimab, dosed at 0.01 to 10 mg/kg and infused every 2 weeks. Males comprised roughly four fifths of the group, whose mean age was approximately 61 years (range roughly 23 to 80). Findings and caveats of the study: Doses of 0.1 to 3.0 mg/kg were accompanied by clonal expansion of CD4+ and CD8+ blood T cells by week 6.

The protocol was immunoSEQ multiplex PCR, while the TCRdb copy is restricted to in-frame clones and leaves out a portion. The sample shows over 40,000 clones, approximately 88% of them seen only once. On this clone itself: Its antigen is currently unknown.

CDR1 MNHEY and CDR2 SMNVEV come from the germline V gene (reference sequence). The CDR3 has 15 amino acids. V was clipped by 4 bases and J by 0 bases, with 10 bases between them. The sequenced sample was CD4+ or CD8+ T cells sorted from blood, obtained in a trial of the OX40 agonist ivuxolimab. The chain uses TRBV27 and TRBJ1-5; D uncertain. The TCR sequence derives from an adult with an advanced solid tumor such as melanoma, head and neck, liver or kidney cancer. The CDR3 sequence is CASSSEGYSNQPQHF. CDR3 bases: TGTGCCAGCAGTTCAGAAGGTTATAGCAATCAGCCCCAGCATTTT.